This TCR beta chain was captured by sequencing in a study of cytomegalovirus exposure and HLA in healthy donors (dated by TCRdb to 2016 to 2017). As for the study more broadly: A later analysis indicated that the 100 to 150 validation repertoires were generated on the platform also employed for the 666 repertoires of the first cohort. The aim of the study was to test whether cataloging public T cell receptors could identify signatures of past pathogen exposure. Along with the approximately 700-subject first cohort, a separate validation cohort of around 120 different subjects was used. High-throughput TCR immunosequencing, statistical association of individual TCRs with disease status, and machine learning were combined to predict cytomegalovirus infection status.

Overall results and qualifications from the work: Across donors, most TCR sequences were observed very rarely, whereas some public TCRs were present in many individuals. The classifier was reported to diagnose cytomegalovirus status with high specificity and sensitivity in both the original and validation cohorts. The validation cohort had no HLA typing available for a later analysis, so co-occurrence within that cohort was assessed over all 120 repertoires. It was suggested by the authors that the approach could potentially be generalized to other disease states and immunological phenotypes. In the study, about 150 TCR beta chains were listed as associated with cytomegalovirus. A few of the identified cytomegalovirus-associated TCR beta chains were confirmed in vitro to be specific for cytomegalovirus antigens. Subsequent analysis determined that TCRs grouped into clusters in the first cohort also showed a tendency toward co-occurrence across the 90 to 150 validation repertoires, and approximately 93% of cluster scores exceeded 0.

Unmatched junction bases come to 7, with V trimmed by 5 bases and J by 3 bases. CDR1 and CDR2 are drawn from the germline V gene (reference sequence): SEHNR, FQNEAQ. The CDR3 contains 16 residues, cysteine and phenylalanine counted. The sequence is cut down to CDR3 DNA, 48 bases in frame from base 1. Concerning this clone: Its antigen is currently not known. No per-base quality is available; no much larger clone lies one base away.

Library preparation was by the immunoSEQ multiplex PCR assay. Turning to the authors' computational methods: A statistical classification framework was built to diagnose cytomegalovirus status from the catalog of TCR beta chain sequences. TCRdb holds this immuneACCESS table with in-frame rearrangements only. Some clones are missing; in checked studies, unresolved V genes explain under half, and the rest has no known cause. That table gives V, J and clone size, and the DNA gave D and trimming. The sample yields under 150,000 clones; around 90% were counted once. The ten top clones hold roughly 9% of the sample. The donors were included in the validation cohort of some 110 subjects, a group kept apart from the roughly 680-subject first cohort.

The sequence was collected from a man in his late teens or twenties in good health and CMV-seropositive. The rearrangement joined TRBV7-9 to TRBJ2-1, with 10 central nucleotides matching TRBD2. Sequencing input: PBMCs. The CDR3 in this case is CASSPLAGANYNEQFF. The sequenced DNA is TGTGCCAGCAGCCCGCTAGCGGGAGCGAACTACAATGAGCAGTTCTTC.